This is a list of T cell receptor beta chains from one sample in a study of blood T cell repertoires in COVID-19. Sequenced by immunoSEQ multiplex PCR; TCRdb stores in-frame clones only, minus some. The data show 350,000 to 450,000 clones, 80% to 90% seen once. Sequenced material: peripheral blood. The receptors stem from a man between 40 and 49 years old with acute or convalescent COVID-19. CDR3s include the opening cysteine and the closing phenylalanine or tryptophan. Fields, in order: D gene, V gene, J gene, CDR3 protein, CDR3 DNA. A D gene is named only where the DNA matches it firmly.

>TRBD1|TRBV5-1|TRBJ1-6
CASSIEGQSSYNSPLHF
TGCGCCAGCAGCATAGAGGGACAGAGCTCCTATAATTCACCCCTCCACTTT
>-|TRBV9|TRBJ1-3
CASSVATGFSGNTIYF
TGTGCCAGCAGCGTAGCTACAGGGTTCTCTGGAAACACCATATATTTT
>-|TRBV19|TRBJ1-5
CASSIHPGNSNQPQHF
TGTGCCAGTAGTATTCATCCGGGAAATAGCAATCAGCCCCAGCATTTT
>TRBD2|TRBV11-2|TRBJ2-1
CASSLDLQGKRGASNEQFF
TGTGCCAGCAGCTTAGATCTACAGGGTAAGCGGGGGGCCTCCAATGAGCAGTTCTTC
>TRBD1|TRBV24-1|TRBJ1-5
CATSDLTGEDQPQHF
TGTGCCACCAGTGATCTAACAGGGGAGGATCAGCCCCAGCATTTT
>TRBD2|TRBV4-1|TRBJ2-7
CASSQGVLAGVEQYF
TGCGCCAGCAGCCAAGGGGTTCTAGCGGGCGTAGAGCAGTACTTC
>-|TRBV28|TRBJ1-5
CASEQGNQPQHF
TGTGCCAGTGAACAGGGCAATCAACCCCAGCATTTT
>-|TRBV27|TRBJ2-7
CASSVPGTPVQYF
TGTGCCAGCAGTGTACCCGGGACACCGGTCCAGTACTTC
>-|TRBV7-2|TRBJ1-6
CASSLASGSSNSPLHF
TGTGCCAGCAGCTTAGCGAGCGGCAGTTCTAATTCACCCCTCCACTTT
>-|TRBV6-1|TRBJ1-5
CASSEAETDRHGQPQHF
TGTGCCAGCAGTGAAGCGGAAACTGACAGACATGGTCAGCCCCAGCATTTT
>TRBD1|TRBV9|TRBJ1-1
CASSPRQGLAEAFF
TGTGCCAGCAGCCCTAGACAGGGTTTGGCTGAAGCTTTCTTT
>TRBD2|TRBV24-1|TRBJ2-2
CATSEPTSGSTGELFF
TGTGCCACCAGTGAACCTACTAGCGGGAGTACCGGGGAGCTGTTTTTT